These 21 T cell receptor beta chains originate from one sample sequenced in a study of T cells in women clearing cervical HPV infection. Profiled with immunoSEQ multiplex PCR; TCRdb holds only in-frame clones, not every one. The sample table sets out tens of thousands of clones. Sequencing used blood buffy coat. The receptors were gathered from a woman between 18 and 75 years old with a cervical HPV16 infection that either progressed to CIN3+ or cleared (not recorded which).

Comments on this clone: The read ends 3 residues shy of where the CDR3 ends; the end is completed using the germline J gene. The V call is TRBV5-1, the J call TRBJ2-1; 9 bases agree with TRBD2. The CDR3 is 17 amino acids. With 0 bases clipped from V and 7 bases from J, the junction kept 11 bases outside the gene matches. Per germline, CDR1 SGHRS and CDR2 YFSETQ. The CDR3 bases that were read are TGCGCCAGCAGCTTGGCTCCTGGCGGGGGGGCGGGGAATGAG. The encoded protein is CASSLAPGGGAGNE. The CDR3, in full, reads CASSLAPGGGAGNEQFF. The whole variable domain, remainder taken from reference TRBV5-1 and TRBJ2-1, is KAGVTQTPRYLIKTRGQQVTLSCSPISGHRSVSWYQQTPGQGLQFLFEYFSETQRNKGNFPGRFSGRQFSNSRSEMNVSTLELGDSALYLCASSLAPGGGAGNEQFFGPGTRLTVL.

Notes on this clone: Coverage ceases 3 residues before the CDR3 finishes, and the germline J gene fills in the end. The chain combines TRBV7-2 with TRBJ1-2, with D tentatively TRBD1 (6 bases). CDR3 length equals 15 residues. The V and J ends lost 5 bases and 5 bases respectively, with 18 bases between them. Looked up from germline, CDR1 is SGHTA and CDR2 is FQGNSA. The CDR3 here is CASSPLQGQGYGYTF. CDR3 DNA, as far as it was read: TGTGCCAGCAGCCCCCTACAAGGCCAGGGGTATGGC.

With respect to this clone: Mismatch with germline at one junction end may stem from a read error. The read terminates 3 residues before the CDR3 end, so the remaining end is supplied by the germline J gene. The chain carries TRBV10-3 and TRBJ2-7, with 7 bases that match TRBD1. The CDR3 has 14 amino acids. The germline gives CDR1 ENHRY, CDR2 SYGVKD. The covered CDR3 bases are TGTGCCATCAGTGGACAGGGTCTCTCCGACGAG. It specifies CAISGQGLSDE. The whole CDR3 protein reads CAISGQGLSDEQYF.

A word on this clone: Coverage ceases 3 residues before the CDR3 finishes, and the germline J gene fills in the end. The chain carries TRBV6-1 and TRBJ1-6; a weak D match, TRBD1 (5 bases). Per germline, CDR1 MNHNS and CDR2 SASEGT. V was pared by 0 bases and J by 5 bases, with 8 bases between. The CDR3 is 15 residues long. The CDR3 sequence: CASSEAKGDNSPLHF. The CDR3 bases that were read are TGTGCCAGCAGTGAAGCTAAAGGGGATAATTCACCC.

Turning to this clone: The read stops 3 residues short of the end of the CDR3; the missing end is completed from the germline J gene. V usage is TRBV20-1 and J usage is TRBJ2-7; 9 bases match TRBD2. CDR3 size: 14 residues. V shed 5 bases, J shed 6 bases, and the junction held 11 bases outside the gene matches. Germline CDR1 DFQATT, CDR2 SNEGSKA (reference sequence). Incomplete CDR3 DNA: TGCAGTGCTGTCCGGGGCGGGGGGGCCGGCGAG. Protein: CSAVRGGGAGE. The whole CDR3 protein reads CSAVRGGGAGEQYF.

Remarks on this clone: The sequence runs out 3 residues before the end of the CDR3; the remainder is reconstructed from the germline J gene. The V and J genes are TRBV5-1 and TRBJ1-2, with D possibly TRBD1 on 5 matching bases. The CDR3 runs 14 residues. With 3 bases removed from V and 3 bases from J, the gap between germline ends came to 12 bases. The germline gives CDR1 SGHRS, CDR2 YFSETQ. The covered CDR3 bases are TGCGCCAGCAGCTCGGGGACTGGTCACTATGGC. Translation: CASSSGTGHYG. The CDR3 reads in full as CASSSGTGHYGYTF.

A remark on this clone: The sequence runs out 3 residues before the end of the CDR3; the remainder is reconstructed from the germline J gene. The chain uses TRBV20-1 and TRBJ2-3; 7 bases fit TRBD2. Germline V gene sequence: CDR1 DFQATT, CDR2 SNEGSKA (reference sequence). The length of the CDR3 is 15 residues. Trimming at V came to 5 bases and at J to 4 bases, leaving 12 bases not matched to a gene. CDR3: CSAPSAPRGADTQYF. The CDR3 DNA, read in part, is TGCAGTGCTCCGTCGGCGCCACGGGGGGCAGATACG.

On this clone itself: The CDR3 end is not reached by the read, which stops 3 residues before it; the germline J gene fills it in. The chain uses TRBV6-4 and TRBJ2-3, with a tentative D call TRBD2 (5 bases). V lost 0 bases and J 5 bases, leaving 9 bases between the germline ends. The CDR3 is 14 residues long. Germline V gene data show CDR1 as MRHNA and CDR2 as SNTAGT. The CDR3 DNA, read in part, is TGTGCCAGCAGTGACTCAACAGAGGGAGATACG. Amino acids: CASSDSTEGDT. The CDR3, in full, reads CASSDSTEGDTQYF.

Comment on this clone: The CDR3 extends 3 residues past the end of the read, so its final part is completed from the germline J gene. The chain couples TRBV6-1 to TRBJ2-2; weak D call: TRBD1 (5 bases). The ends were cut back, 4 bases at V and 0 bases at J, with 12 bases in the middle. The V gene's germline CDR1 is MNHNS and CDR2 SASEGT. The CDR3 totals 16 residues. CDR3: CASSVKGKPNTGELFF. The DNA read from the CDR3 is TGTGCCAGCAGTGTCAAGGGGAAACCGAACACCGGGGAG.

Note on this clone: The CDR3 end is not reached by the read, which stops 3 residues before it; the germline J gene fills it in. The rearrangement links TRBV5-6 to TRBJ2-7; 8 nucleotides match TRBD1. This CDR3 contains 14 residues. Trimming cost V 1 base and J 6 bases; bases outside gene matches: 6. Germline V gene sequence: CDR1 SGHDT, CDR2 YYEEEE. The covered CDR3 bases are TGTGCCAGCAGCTTGTGGACAGGGCTGTCCGAG. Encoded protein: CASSLWTGLSE. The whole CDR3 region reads CASSLWTGLSEQYF.

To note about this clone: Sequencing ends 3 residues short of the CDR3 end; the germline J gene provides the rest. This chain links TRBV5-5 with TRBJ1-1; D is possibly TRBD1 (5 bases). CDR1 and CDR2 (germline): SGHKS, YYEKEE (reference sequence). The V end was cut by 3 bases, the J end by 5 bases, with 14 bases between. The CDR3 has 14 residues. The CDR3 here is CASSWIEGWTEAFF. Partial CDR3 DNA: TGTGCCAGCAGCTGGATAGAGGGGTGGACTGAA.

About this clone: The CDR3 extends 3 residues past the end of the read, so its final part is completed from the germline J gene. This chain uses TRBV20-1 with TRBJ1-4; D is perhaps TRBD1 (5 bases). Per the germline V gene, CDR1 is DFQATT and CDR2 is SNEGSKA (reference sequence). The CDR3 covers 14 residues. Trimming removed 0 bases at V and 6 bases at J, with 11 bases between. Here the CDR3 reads CSAREPLGDEKLFF. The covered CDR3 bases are TGCAGTGCTAGAGAGCCCTTAGGGGATGAAAAA.

CDR3 amino acids: CSAIKGFADTQYF. The CDR3 bases that were read are TGCAGTGCTATAAAAGGGTTCGCAGATACG. The chain has TRBV20-1 and TRBJ2-3; D uncertain. The sequence runs out 3 residues before the end of the CDR3; the remainder is reconstructed from the germline J gene. The CDR3 is 13 amino acids. The germline V gene has CDR1 DFQATT and CDR2 SNEGSKA (reference sequence). Trimming left V 4 bases short and J 4 bases short, with 12 bases between.

The CDR3 region is CASSLYRGGANYGYTF. The part of the CDR3 DNA that was read is TGCGCCAGCAGCTTATACAGGGGTGGAGCTAACTATGGC. The V call is TRBV5-1, the J call TRBJ1-2; TRBD1 matches 7 bases. The read falls 3 residues short of the CDR3 end, and the missing part is taken from the germline J gene. Germline V gene lookup returns CDR1 SGHRS and CDR2 YFSETQ. The V segment lost 2 bases and the J segment 0 bases; nucleotides outside the gene matches: 7. The CDR3 sequence is 16 residues long.

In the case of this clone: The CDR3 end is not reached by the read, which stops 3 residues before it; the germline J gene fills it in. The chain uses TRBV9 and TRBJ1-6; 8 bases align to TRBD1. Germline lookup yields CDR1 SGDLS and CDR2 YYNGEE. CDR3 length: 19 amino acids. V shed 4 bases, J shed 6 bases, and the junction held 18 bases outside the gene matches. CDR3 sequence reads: CASSSPGGSGGFGNSPLHF. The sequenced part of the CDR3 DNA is TGTGCCAGCAGCTCACCAGGGGGCTCGGGCGGGTTTGGTAATTCACCC.

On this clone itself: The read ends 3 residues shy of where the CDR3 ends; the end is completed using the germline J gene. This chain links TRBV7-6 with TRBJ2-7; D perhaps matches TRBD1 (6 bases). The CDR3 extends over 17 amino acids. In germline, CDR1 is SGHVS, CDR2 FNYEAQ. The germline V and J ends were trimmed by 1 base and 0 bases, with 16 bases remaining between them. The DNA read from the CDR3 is TGTGCCAGCAGCTTAGGGGCGGACAGATGGATCTCCTACGAG. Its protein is CASSLGADRWISYE. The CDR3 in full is CASSLGADRWISYEQYF.

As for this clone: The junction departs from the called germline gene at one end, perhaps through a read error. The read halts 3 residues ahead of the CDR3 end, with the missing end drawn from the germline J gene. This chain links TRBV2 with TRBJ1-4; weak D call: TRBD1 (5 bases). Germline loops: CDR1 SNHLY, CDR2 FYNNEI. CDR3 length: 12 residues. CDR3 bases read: TGTGCCAGCACCCCCTGGGGGGAAACA. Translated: CASTPWGET. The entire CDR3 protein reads CASTPWGETLFF.

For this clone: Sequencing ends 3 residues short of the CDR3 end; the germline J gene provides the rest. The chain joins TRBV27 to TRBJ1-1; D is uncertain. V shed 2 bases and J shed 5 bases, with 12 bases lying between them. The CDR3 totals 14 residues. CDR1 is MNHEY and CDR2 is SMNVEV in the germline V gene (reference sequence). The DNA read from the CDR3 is TGTGCCAGCAGTTTAGGCAGAAAGTTAACTGAA. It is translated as CASSLGRKLTE. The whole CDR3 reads CASSLGRKLTEAFF.

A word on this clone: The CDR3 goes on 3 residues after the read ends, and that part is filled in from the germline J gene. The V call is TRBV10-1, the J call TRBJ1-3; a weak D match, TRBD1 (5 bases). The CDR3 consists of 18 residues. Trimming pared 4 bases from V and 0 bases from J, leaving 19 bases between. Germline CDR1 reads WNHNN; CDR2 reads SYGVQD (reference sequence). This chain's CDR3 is CASSATPGLASSGNTIYF. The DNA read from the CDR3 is TGCGCCAGCAGTGCGACACCGGGACTCGCATCCTCTGGAAACACC.

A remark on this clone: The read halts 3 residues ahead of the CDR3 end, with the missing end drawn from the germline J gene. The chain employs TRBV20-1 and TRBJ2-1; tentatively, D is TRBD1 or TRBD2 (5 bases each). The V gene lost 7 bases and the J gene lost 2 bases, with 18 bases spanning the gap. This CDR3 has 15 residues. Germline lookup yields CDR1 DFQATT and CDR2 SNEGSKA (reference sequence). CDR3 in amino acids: CSGVPGQGAYNEQFF. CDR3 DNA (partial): TGCAGTGGGGTCCCCGGGCAGGGAGCCTACAATGAG.

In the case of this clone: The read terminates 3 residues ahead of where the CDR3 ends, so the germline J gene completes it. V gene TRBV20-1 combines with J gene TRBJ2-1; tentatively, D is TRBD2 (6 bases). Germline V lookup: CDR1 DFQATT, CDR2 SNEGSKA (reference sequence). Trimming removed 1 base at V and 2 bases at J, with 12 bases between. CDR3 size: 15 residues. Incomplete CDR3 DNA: TGCAGTGCTAGAGTTGCGGGGAACCCCTACAATGAG. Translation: CSARVAGNPYNE. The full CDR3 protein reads CSARVAGNPYNEQFF.